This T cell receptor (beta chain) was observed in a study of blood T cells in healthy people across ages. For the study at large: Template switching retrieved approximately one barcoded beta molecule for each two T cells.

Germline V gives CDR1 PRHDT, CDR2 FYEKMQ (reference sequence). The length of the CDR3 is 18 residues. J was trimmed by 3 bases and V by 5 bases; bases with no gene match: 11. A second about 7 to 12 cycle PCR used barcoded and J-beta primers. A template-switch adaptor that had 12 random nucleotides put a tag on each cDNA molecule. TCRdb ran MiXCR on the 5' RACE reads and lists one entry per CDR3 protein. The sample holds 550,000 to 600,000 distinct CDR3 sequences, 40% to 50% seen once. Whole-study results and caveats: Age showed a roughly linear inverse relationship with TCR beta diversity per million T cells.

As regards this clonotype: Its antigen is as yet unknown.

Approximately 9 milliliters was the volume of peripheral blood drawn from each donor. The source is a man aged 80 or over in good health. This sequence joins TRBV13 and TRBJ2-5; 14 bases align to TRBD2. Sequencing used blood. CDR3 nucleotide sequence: TGTGCCAGCAGCGCACGACTAGCGGGAGGGCCTATGGAAGAGACCCAGTACTTC. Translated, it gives CASSARLAGGPMEETQYF. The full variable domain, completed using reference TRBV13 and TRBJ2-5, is AAGVIQSPRHLIKEKRETATLKCYPIPRHDTVYWYQQGPGQDPQFLISFYEKMQSDKGSIPDRFSAQQFSDYHSELNMSSLELGDSALYFCASSARLAGGPMEETQYFGPGTRLLVL.